The rows below give T cell receptor beta chains drawn from one sample of a study of T cells after posttransplantation cyclophosphamide. Sequenced by immunoSEQ multiplex PCR; TCRdb stores in-frame clones only, minus some. The sample has fewer than 25,000 clones; about 82% are singletons. Sequencing was performed on PBMCs. These receptors were taken from a woman aged 55 to 70 with a blood cancer, CMV-positive, and with a related stem cell donor. Both conserved end residues are part of each CDR3. D genes are given only for firm matches. The size entry is marked missing in some rows and otherwise reads once, few, many or a size class.

cdr3_nt cdr3_aa d_call j_call clone_size v_call cdr3_length
TGTGCCAGCAGATCCTATGATATTCAGTTCTTC CASRSYDIQFF - TRBJ2-1 - TRBV2 11
TGTGCCAGCAGCCCGGGGAGTACTAGCGGGAGGGTTTCCTACAATGAGCAGTTCTTC CASSPGSTSGRVSYNEQFF TRBD2 TRBJ2-1 - TRBV11-2 19
TGTGCCTCCTCCTCGCGGTATGGCTACACCTTC CASSSRYGYTF - TRBJ1-2 once TRBV28 11
TGTGCCAGTAGTACCGGGGATTTGAACACTGAAGCTTTCTTT CASSTGDLNTEAFF - TRBJ1-1 - TRBV19 14
TGTGCCAGCAGCTTGGGAGTGATATACCCCCCAGATACGCAGTATTTT CASSLGVIYPPDTQYF - TRBJ2-3 - TRBV5-4 16
TGTGCCAGCAGCCAAGGGTTAGCGGGAGACCTCTACGAGCAGTACTTC CASSQGLAGDLYEQYF TRBD2 TRBJ2-7 - TRBV14 16
TGTGCCAGCAGTGAAGCGGGAGGTCTGCCCTACGAGCAGTACTTC CASSEAGGLPYEQYF TRBD2 TRBJ2-7 - TRBV27 15
TGCGCCAGCACCCTAGGGGGACAGGGCTACAATGAGCAGTTCTTC CASTLGGQGYNEQFF TRBD1 TRBJ2-1 once TRBV5-1 15
TGTGCCAGCTCAACTGGACAGGGCGACTATGGCTACACCTTC CASSTGQGDYGYTF TRBD1 TRBJ1-2 - TRBV18 14
TGTGCCAGCTCAACAGGGTTTGAGCAATTCTTC CASSTGFEQFF - TRBJ2-1 - TRBV18 11
TGCGCCAGCAGCACACGGGACACCTCCTACGAGCAGTACTTC CASSTRDTSYEQYF - TRBJ2-7 - TRBV5-1 14
TGCGCCAGCAGTACCAGGATAGACAATCAGCCCCAGCATTTT CASSTRIDNQPQHF - TRBJ1-5 - TRBV23-1 14
TGTGCCAGCAGCTATAGCGTAGAGCAGTTCTTC CASSYSVEQFF - TRBJ2-1 - TRBV7-9 11
TGCAGCGTTGTTAGGACAGCAAGCTCCTACGAGCAGTACTTC CSVVRTASSYEQYF - TRBJ2-7 - TRBV29-1 14
TGTGCCAGCAGCTACAGGGTGGACACCGGGGAGCTGTTTTTT CASSYRVDTGELFF - TRBJ2-2 - TRBV9 14
TGTGCCAGCATGTCTTGGGACAGGCAAGGAAAGTATTTT CASMSWDRQGKYF TRBD1 TRBJ2-3 few TRBV6-5 13
TGTGCCAGCAGTGTCACAGGGGGCGGGTCCGGGGCCAACGTCCTGACTTTC CASSVTGGGSGANVLTF TRBD1 TRBJ2-6 - TRBV6-1 17
TGTGCCAGCTCATTAAAGGGGGTGTTGTACTCCTACGAGCAGTACTTC CASSLKGVLYSYEQYF - TRBJ2-7 - TRBV18 16
TGTGCCACCCAGGCCCCAGGGGAAGGCGCCGGGGAGCTGTTTTTT CATQAPGEGAGELFF - TRBJ2-2 - TRBV15 15
TGTGCCAGCAGCTCAATGTCCGGGACAGGGGATCAGCCCCAGCATTTT CASSSMSGTGDQPQHF TRBD1 TRBJ1-5 - TRBV4-2 16
TGTGCCAGCAGTTTACTGGGCTTCACTGAAGCTTTCTTT CASSLLGFTEAFF - TRBJ1-1 once TRBV28 13
TGTGCCAGCAGCTTTTTCGGTTACGAGACCCAGTACTTC CASSFFGYETQYF - TRBJ2-5 - TRBV7-8 13
TGTGCCAGCAGCTTAGGTCCACAAGCGGGAGCCTACGAGCAGTACTTC CASSLGPQAGAYEQYF TRBD2 TRBJ2-7 - TRBV7-2 16
TGTGCCACCAGCAGAGGTTACGGTGATGGTCAGCCCCAGCATTTT CATSRGYGDGQPQHF - TRBJ1-5 - TRBV15 15
TGTGCTAGCAGCCAACGGACTAGGAGCCGCCACACAGATACGCAGTATTTT CASSQRTRSRHTDTQYF TRBD2 TRBJ2-3 - TRBV7-7 17
TGTGCCAGTAGTAAGGGACAGGGGACCGGGGAGCTGTTTTTT CASSKGQGTGELFF TRBD1 TRBJ2-2 - TRBV19 14
TGTGCCAGCAGCTTGGCGGGAGTCGGGGGAATGGAGCAGTTCTTC CASSLAGVGGMEQFF - TRBJ2-1 - TRBV5-8 15
TGTGCCAGCAGTGGCTCAGATCACAATGAGCAGTTCTTC CASSGSDHNEQFF - TRBJ2-1 - TRBV7-9 13
TGCGCCAGCAGCTTGCCGGGGGTATACGAGCAGTACTTC CASSLPGVYEQYF - TRBJ2-7 - TRBV5-1 13
TGTGCCAGCAGACGGGGGTGGAACCCTGCAACTAATGAAAAACTGTTTTTT CASRRGWNPATNEKLFF - TRBJ1-4 - TRBV7-9 17
TGTGCCAGCAGTTTCCCCCGGGACAGAAACTCCTACGAGCAGTACTTC CASSFPRDRNSYEQYF TRBD1 TRBJ2-7 few TRBV28 16
TGCGCCAGCAGCCCCGGACAGGGAGGCCAGCCCCAGCATTTT CASSPGQGGQPQHF TRBD1 TRBJ1-5 - TRBV5-1 14
TGCAGCGGTTCAGGGGGTTCGAGCACAGATACGCAGTATTTT CSGSGGSSTDTQYF TRBD1 TRBJ2-3 - TRBV29-1 14
TGTGCCAGCAGTGAACGAGACACCGCGGGAAACACCATATATTTT CASSERDTAGNTIYF - TRBJ1-3 - TRBV2 15
TGCGCCAGCTGCCCAAGGAGCGGGAAGAGTAATGAGCAGTTCTTC CASCPRSGKSNEQFF TRBD2 TRBJ2-1 - TRBV5-1 15
TGTGCCAGCAGCCCCCGTCGGGTGGACAGGGGACCCTACGAGCAGTACTTC CASSPRRVDRGPYEQYF TRBD1 TRBJ2-7 - TRBV5-6 17
TGTGCCTGGAGAAATGACAGGGTCGGGGGAAACACCATATATTTT CAWRNDRVGGNTIYF TRBD1 TRBJ1-3 - TRBV30 15
TGCAGCGTTGATAGGCTATTGCCAGGGAACTATGGCTACACCTTC CSVDRLLPGNYGYTF - TRBJ1-2 - TRBV29-1 15
TGTGCCACCAGCAGAGGGCGAATAGCGGGAGCCTTTGCAGATACGCAGTATTTT CATSRGRIAGAFADTQYF TRBD2 TRBJ2-3 - TRBV15 18
TGTGCCAGTTTCGGGAGGGTGGGCACCGGGGAGCTGTTTTTT CASFGRVGTGELFF TRBD2 TRBJ2-2 - TRBV19 14
TGTGCCAGCAGCTTGGATGAGGGTAAGCAGTACTTC CASSLDEGKQYF - TRBJ2-7 - TRBV5-6 12
TGTGCCAGCAGCCCACTAACAGGGGCAGACTACGAGCAGTACTTC CASSPLTGADYEQYF TRBD1 TRBJ2-7 - TRBV9 15
TGTGCCAGCAGCGCTTTCTACGGAGAGGGTATAGAGCAGTACTTC CASSAFYGEGIEQYF - TRBJ2-7 once TRBV9 15
TGTGCTAGTGGTTTGGTACAGGGTGAAGCTTTCTTT CASGLVQGEAFF - TRBJ1-1 - TRBV12-5 12
TGCGCCAGCAGCCCCGGACAGGGGAGAGACACTGAAGCTTTCTTT CASSPGQGRDTEAFF TRBD1 TRBJ1-1 - TRBV5-1 15